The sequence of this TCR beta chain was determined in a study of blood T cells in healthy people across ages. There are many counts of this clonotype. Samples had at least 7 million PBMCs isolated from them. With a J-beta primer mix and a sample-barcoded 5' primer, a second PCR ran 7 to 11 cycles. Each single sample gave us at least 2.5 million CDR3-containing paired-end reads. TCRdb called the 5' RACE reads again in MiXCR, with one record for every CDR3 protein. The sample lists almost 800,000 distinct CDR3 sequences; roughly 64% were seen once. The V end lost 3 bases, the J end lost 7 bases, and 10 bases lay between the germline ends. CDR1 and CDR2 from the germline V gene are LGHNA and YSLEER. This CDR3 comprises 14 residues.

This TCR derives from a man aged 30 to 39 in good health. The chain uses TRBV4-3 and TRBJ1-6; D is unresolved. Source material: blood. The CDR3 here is CASSQDARNSPLHF. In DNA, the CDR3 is TGCGCCAGCAGCCAGGACGCCCGGAATTCACCCCTCCACTTT.